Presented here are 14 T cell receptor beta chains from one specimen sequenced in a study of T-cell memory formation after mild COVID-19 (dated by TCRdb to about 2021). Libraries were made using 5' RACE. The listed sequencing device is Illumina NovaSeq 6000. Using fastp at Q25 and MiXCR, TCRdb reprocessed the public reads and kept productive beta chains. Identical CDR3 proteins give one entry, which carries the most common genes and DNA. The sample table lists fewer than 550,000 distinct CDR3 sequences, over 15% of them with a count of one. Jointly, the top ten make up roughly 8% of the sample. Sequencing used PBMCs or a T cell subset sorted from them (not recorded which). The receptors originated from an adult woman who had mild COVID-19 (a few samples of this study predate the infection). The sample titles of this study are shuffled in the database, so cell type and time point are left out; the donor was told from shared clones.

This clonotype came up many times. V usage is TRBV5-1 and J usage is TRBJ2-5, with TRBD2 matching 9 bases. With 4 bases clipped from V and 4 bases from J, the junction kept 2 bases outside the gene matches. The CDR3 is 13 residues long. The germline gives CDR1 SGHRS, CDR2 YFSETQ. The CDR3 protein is CASSPTSGETQYF. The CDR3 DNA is TGCGCCAGCAGCCCGACTAGCGGAGAGACCCAGTACTTC.

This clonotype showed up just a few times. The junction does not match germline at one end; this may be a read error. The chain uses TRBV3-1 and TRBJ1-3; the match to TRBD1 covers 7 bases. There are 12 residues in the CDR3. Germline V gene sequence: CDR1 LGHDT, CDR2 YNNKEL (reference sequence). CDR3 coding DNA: TGTGCCAGCAGCCACGGCAGGGGGGCCTGGCATTTT. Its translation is CASSHGRGAWHF.

CDR3 in amino acids: CATSDYTVDTQYF. For the CDR3, the DNA is TGTGCCACCAGTGATTATACAGTGGATACGCAGTATTTT. The V call is TRBV24-1, the J call TRBJ2-3; no clear D. CDR1 KGHDR and CDR2 SFDVKD come from the germline V gene. With 2 bases removed from V and 6 bases from J, the gap between germline ends came to 8 bases. The CDR3 has 13 residues.

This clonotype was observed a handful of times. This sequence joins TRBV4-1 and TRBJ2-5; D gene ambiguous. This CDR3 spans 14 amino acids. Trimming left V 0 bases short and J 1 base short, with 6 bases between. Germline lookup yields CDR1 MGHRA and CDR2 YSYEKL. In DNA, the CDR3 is TGCGCCAGCAGCCAAGATACCAGCCAAGAGACCCAGTACTTC. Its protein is CASSQDTSQETQYF.

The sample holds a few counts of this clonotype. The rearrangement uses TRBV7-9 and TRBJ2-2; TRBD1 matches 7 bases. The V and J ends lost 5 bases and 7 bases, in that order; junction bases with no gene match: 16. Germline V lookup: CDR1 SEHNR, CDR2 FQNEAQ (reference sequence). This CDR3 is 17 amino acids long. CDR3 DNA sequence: TGTGCCAGCAGCCCCCCCAGACAGGGTGTCGTCCACGGGGAGCTGTTTTTT. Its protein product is CASSPPRQGVVHGELFF.

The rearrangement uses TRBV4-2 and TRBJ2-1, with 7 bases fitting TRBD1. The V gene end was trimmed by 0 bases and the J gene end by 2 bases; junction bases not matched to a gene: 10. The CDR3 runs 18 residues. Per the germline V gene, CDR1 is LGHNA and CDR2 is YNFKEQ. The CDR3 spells CASSQEEGPGQPYNEQFF. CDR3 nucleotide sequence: TGTGCCAGCAGCCAAGAAGAAGGTCCGGGACAGCCCTACAATGAGCAGTTCTTC.

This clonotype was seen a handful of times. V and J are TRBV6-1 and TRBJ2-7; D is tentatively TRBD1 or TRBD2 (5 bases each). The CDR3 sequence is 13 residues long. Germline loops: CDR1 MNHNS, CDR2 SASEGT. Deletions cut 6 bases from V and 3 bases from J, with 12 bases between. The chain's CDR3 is CASSHWGFYEQYF. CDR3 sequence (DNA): TGTGCCAGCAGCCATTGGGGGTTCTACGAGCAGTACTTC.

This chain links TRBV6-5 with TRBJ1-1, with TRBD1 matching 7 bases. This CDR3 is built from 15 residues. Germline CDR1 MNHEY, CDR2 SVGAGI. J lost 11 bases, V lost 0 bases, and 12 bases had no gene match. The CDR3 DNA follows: TGTGCCAGCAGTTACTCGATGTCAGGGGGAACGATGGCTTTCTTT. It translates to CASSYSMSGGTMAFF.

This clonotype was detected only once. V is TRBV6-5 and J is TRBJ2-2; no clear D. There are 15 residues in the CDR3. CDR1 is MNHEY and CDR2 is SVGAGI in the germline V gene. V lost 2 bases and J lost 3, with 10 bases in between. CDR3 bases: TGTGCCAGCAGTTACGAGAGAGTCTACACCGGGGAGCTGTTTTTT. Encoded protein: CASSYERVYTGELFF.

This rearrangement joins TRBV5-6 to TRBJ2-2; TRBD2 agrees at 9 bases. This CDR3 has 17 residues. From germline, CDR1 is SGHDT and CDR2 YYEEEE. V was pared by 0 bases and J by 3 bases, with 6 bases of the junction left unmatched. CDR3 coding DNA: TGTGCCAGCAGCTTGGTAGCGGGGGCGCGAGACACCGGGGAGCTGTTTTTT. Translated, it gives CASSLVAGARDTGELFF.

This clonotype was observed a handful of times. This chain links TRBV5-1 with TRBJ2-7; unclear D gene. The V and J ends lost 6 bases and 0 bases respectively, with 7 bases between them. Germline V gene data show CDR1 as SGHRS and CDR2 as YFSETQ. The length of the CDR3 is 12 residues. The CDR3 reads CASKDVSYEQYF. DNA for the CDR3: TGCGCCAGCAAGGACGTCTCCTACGAGCAGTACTTC.

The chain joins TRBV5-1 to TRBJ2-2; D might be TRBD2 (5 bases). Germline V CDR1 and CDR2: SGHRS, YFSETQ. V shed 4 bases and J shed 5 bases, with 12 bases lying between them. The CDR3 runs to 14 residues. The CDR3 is CASSPGRRTGELFF. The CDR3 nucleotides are TGCGCCAGCAGCCCAGGAAGGAGGACCGGGGAGCTGTTTTTT. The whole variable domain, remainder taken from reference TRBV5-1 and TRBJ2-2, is KAGVTQTPRYLIKTRGQQVTLSCSPISGHRSVSWYQQTPGQGLQFLFEYFSETQRNKGNFPGRFSGRQFSNSRSEMNVSTLELGDSALYLCASSPGRRTGELFFGEGSRLTVL.

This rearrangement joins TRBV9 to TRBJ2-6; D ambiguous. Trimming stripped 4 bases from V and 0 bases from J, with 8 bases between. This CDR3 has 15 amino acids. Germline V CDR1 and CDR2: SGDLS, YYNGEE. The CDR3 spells CASSKPRSGANVLTF. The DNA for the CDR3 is TGTGCCAGCAGCAAGCCCCGCTCTGGGGCCAACGTCCTGACTTTC.

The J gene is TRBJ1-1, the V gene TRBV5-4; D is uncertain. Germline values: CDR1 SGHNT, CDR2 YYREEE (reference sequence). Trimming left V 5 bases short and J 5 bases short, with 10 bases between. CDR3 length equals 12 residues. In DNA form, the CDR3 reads TGTGCCAGCAGGCGAGATGGAACTGAAGCTTTCTTT. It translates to CASRRDGTEAFF.